The sample holds many counts of the clone carrying this T cell receptor (beta chain). J lost 0 bases, V lost 6 bases, and 2 bases had no gene match. This CDR3 has 15 residues. This sample was included in a study of T-cell reconstitution after alpha-beta-depleted transplantation in children. Unique molecular identifiers were incorporated when the TCRbeta library was constructed. TCRdb passed the PCR reads through MiXCR, listing each CDR3 protein once. Of some 490,000 distinct CDR3 sequences listed, 12% are singletons. V gene TRBV12-3 or TRBV12-4 combines with J gene TRBJ2-3, with 11 bases matching TRBD2. Sequencing used PBMCs from the stem cell graft donor, obtained from the stem cell graft. The clonotype was recovered from a human donor who donated a stem cell graft to a child with combined immunodeficiency. CDR3 DNA: TGTGCCAGCAGCCGGACTAGCGGGAGCACAGATACGCAGTATTTT. Translating gives CASSRTSGSTDTQYF.